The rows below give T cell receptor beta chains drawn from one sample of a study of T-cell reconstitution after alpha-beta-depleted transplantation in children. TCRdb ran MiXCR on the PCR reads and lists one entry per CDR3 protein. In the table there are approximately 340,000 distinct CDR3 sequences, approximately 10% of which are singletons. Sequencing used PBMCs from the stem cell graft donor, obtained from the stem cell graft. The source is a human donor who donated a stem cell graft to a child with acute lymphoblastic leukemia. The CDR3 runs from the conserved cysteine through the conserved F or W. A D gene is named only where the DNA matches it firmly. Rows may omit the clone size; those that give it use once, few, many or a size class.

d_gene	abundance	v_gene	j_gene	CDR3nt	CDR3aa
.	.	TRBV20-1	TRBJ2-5	TGCAGTGCTATACAAGGGAGGCAAGAGACCCAGTACTTC	CSAIQGRQETQYF
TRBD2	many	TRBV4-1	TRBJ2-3	TGCGCCAGCAAGGAGACTAGCGGCCCAGATACGCAGTATTTT	CASKETSGPDTQYF
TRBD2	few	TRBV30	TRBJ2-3	TGTGCCTGGAGTGTGGGGGGGGTGGCAGATACGCAGTATTTT	CAWSVGGVADTQYF
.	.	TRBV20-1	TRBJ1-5	TGCAGTGCAACGGACAGTATCAATCAGCCCCAGCATTTT	CSATDSINQPQHF
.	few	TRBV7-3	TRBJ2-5	TGTGCCAGCAGCTTAATTCCGGGAACCCACGTTCGGTCGACCCAGTACTTC	CASSLIPGTHVRSTQYF
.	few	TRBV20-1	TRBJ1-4	TGCAGTGCTAGAGTACGAGCAACTAATGAAAAACTGTTTTTT	CSARVRATNEKLFF
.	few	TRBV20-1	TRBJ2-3	TGCAGTGCTAGAGATCCTATCCGGGACGGCACAGATACGCAGTATTTT	CSARDPIRDGTDTQYF
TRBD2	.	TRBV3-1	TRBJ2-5	TGTGCCAGCAGCCCCGGGACTAGCGGGAGCATATGGGAGACCCAGTACTTC	CASSPGTSGSIWETQYF
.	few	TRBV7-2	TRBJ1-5	TGTGCCAGCAGCTCGTTGACCGAGGCGCCCCAGCATTTT	CASSSLTEAPQHF
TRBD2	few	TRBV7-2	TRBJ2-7	TGTGCCAGCAGCTTAGTGGTAGCGGGGGCTAGGAGCGAGCAGTACTTC	CASSLVVAGARSEQYF
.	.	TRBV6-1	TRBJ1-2	TGTGCCAGCAGCGCCGGGGGAAAGGGGTTAGGCTACACCTTC	CASSAGGKGLGYTF
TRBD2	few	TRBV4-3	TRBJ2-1	TGCGCCAGCAGCCAAGATCAGTCTAGCGGGGGCCGATACAATGAGCAGTTCTTC	CASSQDQSSGGRYNEQFF
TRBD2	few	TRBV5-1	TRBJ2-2	TGCGCCAGCAGCTTACGTCCTAGCGGGAGCACCGGGGAGCTGTTTTTT	CASSLRPSGSTGELFF
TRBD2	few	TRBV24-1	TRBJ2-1	TGTGCCACCAGCGAAGGGGGAGCGGGAGGGCTTGAGCAGTTCTTC	CATSEGGAGGLEQFF
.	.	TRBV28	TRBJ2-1	TGTGCCAGCAGGGGGGCGTGGATTTACAATGAGCAGTTCTTC	CASRGAWIYNEQFF
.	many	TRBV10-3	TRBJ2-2	TGTGCCATCAGTGAGTCAGGACTGAACACCGGGGAGCTGTTTTTT	CAISESGLNTGELFF
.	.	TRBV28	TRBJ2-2	TGTGCCAGCAGTAGAGGAGGGACACGCTTTCGGCCGAACACCGGGGAGCTGTTTTTT	CASSRGGTRFRPNTGELFF
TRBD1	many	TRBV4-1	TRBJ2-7	TGCGCCAGCAGCCGGGGCCCTACAGGGGACTCCTACGAGCAGTACTTC	CASSRGPTGDSYEQYF
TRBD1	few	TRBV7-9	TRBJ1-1	TGTGCCAGCAGCTCCACCCGGACAGGGACGAACACTGAAGCTTTCTTT	CASSSTRTGTNTEAFF
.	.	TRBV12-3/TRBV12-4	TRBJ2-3	TGTGCCAGCGTTGGTAGCAGCACAGATACGCAGTATTTT	CASVGSSTDTQYF
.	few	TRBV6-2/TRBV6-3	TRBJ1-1	TGTGCCAGCAGTTACATCGCGGGAGAAGCTTTCTTT	CASSYIAGEAFF